This T cell receptor beta chain emerged from a study of identical twins. In its sample, this clonotype was seen many times. Its target is not known. Study outcomes and limitations: Instead of following the same donors, the conclusions were based on cross-sectional statistical analysis.

TCRdb called the 5' RACE reads again in MiXCR, with one record for every CDR3 protein. The sample yields hundreds of thousands of distinct CDR3 sequences, about 8.3% seen once. The V gene end was trimmed by 5 bases and the J gene end by 8 bases; junction bases not matched to a gene: 11. This CDR3 has 15 residues. A further study also used this sample, focusing on yellow fever vaccine responses in identical twins.

This TCR came from a woman between 18 and 29 years old in good health. The chain links TRBV12-3 or TRBV12-4 to TRBJ2-1, with 8 bases lining up with TRBD2. Sequences were obtained from memory (CD45RO+) T cells sorted from blood. The CDR3 nucleotides are TGTGCCAGCAGTCATCTGGCGGGAGGAGAGTATGAGCAGTTCTTC. Its protein is CASSHLAGGEYEQFF.